This passage covers 23 T cell receptor beta chains from one sample sequenced in a study of human T cells and chemical hapten exposure. Each CDR3 protein gets one entry after TCRdb re-called the RACE reads with MiXCR. The sample yields 130,000 or so distinct CDR3 sequences, around 8.2% seen once. Time point in this sample: healthy volunteer bleed at 2 weeks. Unfractionated whole blood was the source from which total RNA was extracted. The sequencing sample was made of whole blood. The origin of the receptors is a male donor in good health. Some clones in this sample may be carry-over from other donors' samples.

V gene TRBV9 combines with J gene TRBJ2-1, with 14 nucleotides matching TRBD2. Germline V gene sequence: CDR1 SGDLS, CDR2 YYNGEE. The trim removed 2 bases at V and 7 bases at J, leaving 5 bases unmatched. The CDR3 is 16 amino acids. Written as DNA, the CDR3 is TGTGCCAGCAGCGTCCTGACTAGCGGGGGGGCGAATGAGCAGTTCTTC. It encodes CASSVLTSGGANEQFF.

This clonotype was found many times. This chain connects TRBV29-1 to TRBJ2-7; 8 positions match TRBD2. This CDR3 region has 13 residues. From germline, CDR1 is SQVTM and CDR2 ANQGSEA. The V gene end was trimmed by 6 bases and the J gene end by 6 bases; junction bases not matched to a gene: 10. The DNA of the CDR3 is TGCAGCGTCTCAGCGGGAGACAGGCCCGAGCAGTACTTC. It codes for CSVSAGDRPEQYF.

This clonotype turned up a few times. This chain uses TRBV20-1 with TRBJ1-5, with D hard to call. The CDR3 totals 13 residues. The V end lost 1 base, the J end lost 2 bases, and 6 bases lay between the germline ends. The V gene's germline CDR1 is DFQATT and CDR2 SNEGSKA (reference sequence). The CDR3 loop reads CSARGGGNQPQHF. CDR3 DNA sequence: TGCAGTGCTAGAGGGGGAGGCAATCAGCCCCAGCATTTT.

The V and J genes are TRBV7-8 and TRBJ1-2; D possibly corresponds to TRBD1 (6 bases). CDR1 is SGHVS, CDR2 FQNEAQ, per germline. There are 13 residues in the CDR3. V lost 5 bases and J lost 4, with 11 bases in between. The CDR3 loop is CASSTDSAYGYTF. The CDR3 region has the DNA TGTGCCAGCAGCACGGACAGCGCCTATGGCTACACCTTC.

This clonotype was seen a few times. The V gene is TRBV5-4, the J gene TRBJ2-5, with 13 bases fitting TRBD2. Germline CDR1 SGHNT, CDR2 YYREEE (reference sequence). The CDR3 covers 20 residues. Unmatched junction bases numbered 16, after V lost 2 bases and J lost 3 bases. CDR3 DNA sequence: TGTGCCAGCAGCTTTATGGGCTCGGGTCGGACTAGCGGGAGTAAAGAGACCCAGTACTTC. Its translation: CASSFMGSGRTSGSKETQYF.

This clonotype has a count of ten or more. V is TRBV29-1 and J is TRBJ2-5; tentatively, D is TRBD1 (5 bases). Germline V lookup: CDR1 SQVTM, CDR2 ANQGSEA. Trimming pared 1 base from V and 3 bases from J, leaving 12 bases between. This CDR3 has 14 amino acids. Here the CDR3 DNA reads TGCAGCGTTGAAGGAGTGGAAGGGGAAGAGACCCAGTACTTC. Its translation: CSVEGVEGEETQYF.

This clonotype was observed many times. The chain is built from TRBV6-5 and TRBJ2-3; TRBD2 might be the D (5 bases). CDR1 and CDR2 from the germline V gene are MNHEY and SVGAGI. Trimming cost V 5 bases and J 2 bases, with 8 bases left between them. The CDR3 extends over 13 amino acids. The chain's CDR3 is CASSPRDTDTQYF. Written as DNA, the CDR3 is TGTGCCAGCAGTCCCCGGGACACAGATACGCAGTATTTT.

This clonotype has ten or more counts. The V call is TRBV19, the J call TRBJ2-5, with 9 bases identical to TRBD1. The junction had 23 bases not matched to a gene; V was cut back by 5 bases and J by 4 bases. CDR1 is LNHDA, CDR2 SQIVND, per germline (reference sequence). This CDR3 spans 20 amino acids. The CDR3 here is CASSPNIGERDRVLRETQYF. CDR3 nucleotide sequence: TGTGCCAGTAGTCCGAATATTGGGGAGCGGGACAGGGTTTTGAGAGAGACCCAGTACTTC. The full variable domain, completed using reference TRBV19 and TRBJ2-5, is DGGITQSPKYLFRKEGQNVTLSCEQNLNHDAMYWYRQDPGQGLRLIYYSQIVNDFQKGDIAEGYSVSREKKESFPLTVTSAQKNPTAFYLCASSPNIGERDRVLRETQYFGPGTRLLVL.

J is TRBJ1-2 and V is TRBV21-1; the table's TRBD1 call for D was not verified on the DNA. TRBV21-1 has pseudogene status. This CDR3 region has 14 residues. Here the CDR3 reads CASSKARGQAGYTF. As DNA, the CDR3 is TGTGCCAGCAGCAAAGCCAGGGGTCAGGCTGGCTACACCTTC.

The chain carries TRBV5-1 and TRBJ2-5, with 7 bases matching TRBD2. Germline values: CDR1 SGHRS, CDR2 YFSETQ. The trim removed 5 bases at V and 1 base at J, leaving 5 bases unmatched. CDR3 length equals 14 residues. The CDR3 protein is CASSLAVIQETQYF. The CDR3 region has the DNA TGCGCCAGCAGTCTAGCGGTAATCCAAGAGACCCAGTACTTC.

This clonotype came up a few times. For the CDR3, the DNA is TGTGCCAGCAGTTACCGGCAAGGGAGCACAGATACGCAGTATTTT. Amino acids: CASSYRQGSTDTQYF. The gene calls are TRBV6-5 and TRBJ2-3; the D is unclear. The CDR3 runs to 15 residues. From germline, CDR1 is MNHEY and CDR2 SVGAGI. The germline V and J ends were trimmed by 2 bases and 0 bases, with 9 bases remaining between them.

This clonotype occurred many times. The V gene is TRBV11-2, the J gene TRBJ2-7; 8 bases align to TRBD1. CDR3 size: 15 residues. J was trimmed by 7 bases and V by 2 bases; bases with no gene match: 10. The germline V gene has CDR1 SGHAT and CDR2 FQNNGV. DNA for the CDR3: TGTGCCAGCAGCTTATCTAGGACAGGGTACGAAGAGCAGTACTTC. Its translation: CASSLSRTGYEEQYF.

This clonotype occurred a few times. This sequence joins TRBV2 and TRBJ2-1, with 7 bases matching TRBD1. CDR3 length: 13 residues. V gave up 8 bases and J gave up 5 bases; unmatched junction bases: 6. Germline V gives CDR1 SNHLY, CDR2 FYNNEI. The CDR3 sequence: CASDRASDNEQFF. The CDR3 DNA reads TGTGCCAGCGACAGGGCGTCGGACAATGAGCAGTTCTTC.

The table lists this clonotype with a few counts. The chain employs TRBV7-9 and TRBJ2-2, with TRBD1 identical over 9 bases. The germline V gene encodes CDR1 SEHNR and CDR2 FQNEAQ (reference sequence). CDR3 size: 15 residues. The J segment lost 5 bases and the V segment lost 4 bases, leaving 5 bases of the junction unmatched. CDR3 in DNA: TGTGCCAGCAGCTCGAGGGACAGGGCGACCGGGGAGCTGTTTTTT. The encoded protein is CASSSRDRATGELFF.

This clonotype occurred many times. The chain links TRBV6-5 to TRBJ2-1; 7 bases are shared with TRBD2. The germline CDR1 and CDR2 sequences are MNHEY and SVGAGI. CDR3 length: 16 amino acids. V shed 5 bases and J 10 bases; nucleotides not matched to a gene: 17. The CDR3 DNA is TGTGCCAGCAGTAACCTAGCGGAGATTGGACCCCAGGAGCAGTTCTTC. The encoded protein is CASSNLAEIGPQEQFF.

This clonotype was observed a handful of times. The V call is TRBV6-5, the J call TRBJ2-3, with no clear D. Per the germline V gene, CDR1 is MNHEY and CDR2 is SVGAGI. The CDR3 totals 16 residues. Between the trimmed V and J ends, which lost 3 bases and 4 bases, there was a span of 17 bases. The CDR3 region is CASSYVAPEVADTQYF. As DNA, the CDR3 is TGTGCCAGCAGTTATGTAGCTCCAGAAGTAGCAGATACGCAGTATTTT.

As concerns this clonotype: At one end, the junction sequence differs from germline, possibly due to a read error. The CDR3 spells CSSRKTSSDEQYF. For the CDR3, the DNA is TGCAGCTCCCGCAAGACTAGCTCCGACGAGCAGTACTTC. The chain combines TRBV29-1 with TRBJ2-7, with 7 bases identical to TRBD2. The CDR3 length is 13 residues. In germline, CDR1 is SQVTM, CDR2 ANQGSEA.

This clonotype was seen more than once but under ten times. The chain combines TRBV19 with TRBJ2-5, with TRBD2 matching over 7 bases. The CDR3 runs 15 residues. Germline V gives CDR1 LNHDA, CDR2 SQIVND (reference sequence). V shed 6 bases, J shed 0 bases, and the junction held 7 bases outside the gene matches. The CDR3, as DNA: TGTGCCAGTAGCGGGCAGGGAGGGTACCAAGAGACCCAGTACTTC. This codes for CASSGQGGYQETQYF.

V is TRBV30 and J is TRBJ2-7; D gene uncertain. Trimming left V 1 base short and J 2 bases short, with 9 bases between. CDR1 is GTSNPN and CDR2 is SVGIG in the germline V gene (reference sequence). The CDR3 is 13 amino acids. CDR3 coding DNA: TGTGCCTGGAGTGGAGGCAGCGCCTACGAGCAGTACTTC. This sequence encodes CAWSGGSAYEQYF.

This clonotype was seen just once. This chain uses TRBV19 with TRBJ2-2, with a tentative D call TRBD2 (6 bases). The V gene's germline CDR1 is LNHDA and CDR2 SQIVND (reference sequence). V lost 5 bases, J lost 6 bases, and 19 bases lay in between. The CDR3 is made up of 16 amino acids. The CDR3 sequence is CASSPRRLEGSGELFF. The CDR3 DNA reads as TGTGCCAGTAGTCCTCGGCGGCTGGAGGGGTCCGGGGAGCTGTTTTTT.

This clonotype occurred many times. The V and J genes are TRBV4-2 and TRBJ2-2; D unclear. This CDR3 contains 14 residues. Trimming pared 0 bases from V and 4 bases from J, leaving 6 bases between. Germline lookup yields CDR1 LGHNA and CDR2 YNFKEQ. In nucleotides, the CDR3 is TGTGCCAGCAGCCAAGATCCTATCACCGGGGAGCTGTTTTTT. Its protein is CASSQDPITGELFF.

CDR3 residues: CASTQGGGTEAFF. The DNA for the CDR3 is TGTGCCAGTACTCAGGGTGGAGGAACTGAAGCTTTCTTT. The chain has TRBV25-1 and TRBJ1-1; D is possibly TRBD1 (5 bases). The CDR3 is 13 amino acids. Germline-derived CDR1 and CDR2 are MGHDK and SYGVNS. V was shortened by 9 bases and J by 5 bases, with 16 bases between the two germline ends.

The rearrangement uses TRBV7-8 and TRBJ2-7; D is perhaps TRBD1 or TRBD2 (6 bases each). The V gene lost 5 bases and the J gene lost 2 bases, with 10 bases spanning the gap. CDR3 length: 13 residues. Looked up from germline, CDR1 is SGHVS and CDR2 is FQNEAQ. CDR3 sequence reads: CASSPGDTYEQYF. In nucleotides, the CDR3 is TGTGCCAGCAGCCCGGGGGACACCTACGAGCAGTACTTC. Using reference TRBV7-8 and TRBJ2-7 for the parts outside the CDR3, the full variable domain is GAGVSQSPRYKVAKRGQDVALRCDPISGHVSLFWYQQALGQGPEFLTYFQNEAQLDKSGLPSDRFFAERPEGSVSTLKIQRTQQEDSAVYLCASSPGDTYEQYFGPGTRLTVT.